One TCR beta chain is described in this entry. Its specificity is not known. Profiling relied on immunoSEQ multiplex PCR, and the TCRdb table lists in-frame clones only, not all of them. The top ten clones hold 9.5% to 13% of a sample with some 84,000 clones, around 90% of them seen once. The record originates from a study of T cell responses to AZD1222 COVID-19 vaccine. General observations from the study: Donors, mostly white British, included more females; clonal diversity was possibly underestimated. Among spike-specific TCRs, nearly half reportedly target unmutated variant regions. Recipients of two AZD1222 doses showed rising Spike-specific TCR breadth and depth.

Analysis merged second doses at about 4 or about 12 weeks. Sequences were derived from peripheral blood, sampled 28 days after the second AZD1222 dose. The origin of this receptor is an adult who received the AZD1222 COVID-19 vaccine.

The CDR3 reads CASSYLQGQGNTIYF. As DNA, the CDR3 is TGTGCCAGCAGTTATCTACAGGGGCAAGGAAACACCATATATTTT. The J gene is TRBJ1-3, the V gene TRBV2, with 7 bases aligning to TRBD1. The germline V gene encodes CDR1 SNHLY and CDR2 FYNNEI. Trimming removed 5 bases from V and 4 bases from J; junction bases left unmatched: 8. The CDR3 runs 15 residues.